This is a list of T cell receptor beta chains from one sample in a study of cytomegalovirus exposure and HLA in healthy donors. The protocol was immunoSEQ multiplex PCR, while the TCRdb copy is restricted to in-frame clones and leaves out a portion. The data contain 120,000 to 150,000 clones, about 79% of them seen just once; the ten biggest clones take up 2.8%. Sequencing was carried out using PBMCs. The receptors stem from a male donor in good health and CMV-seronegative. The conserved cysteine and the conserved F or W are not part of the CDR3 here. Each record gives: V gene, J gene, CDR3 protein.

TRBV6-4	TRBJ2-1	ASSDLILAGDSNEQF
TRBV6-5	TRBJ2-3	ASSFIRQGSADTQY
TRBV7-9	TRBJ2-1	ASSFSGTSGGQSYNEQF
TRBV5-6	TRBJ2-2	ASIKHRVPGELF
TRBV27	TRBJ1-1	ASSSGPPLNTEAF
TRBV29-1	TRBJ2-2	SVETGVTGELF
TRBV30	TRBJ1-1	AWENDRGTEAF
TRBV27	TRBJ1-2	ASSFAANYGYT
TRBV7-9	TRBJ2-5	ANTIPTAGGETQY
TRBV25-1	TRBJ1-4	ASTSRQGTHEKLF
TRBV7-8	TRBJ1-5	AISPGQGVGGNQPQH
TRBV7-7	TRBJ2-5	ASSLYLAGAETQY
TRBV7-2	TRBJ2-1	ASSLLADNNEQF
TRBV2	TRBJ2-3	ASQRESGTDTQY